The next 18 T cell receptor beta chains were all read from a single sample in a study of beta chain features in type 1 diabetes. Sequenced material consisted of expressed TCRB transcripts (all of the isolated RNA was reverse transcribed). Produced via immunoSEQ multiplex PCR; TCRdb's table is partial and in-frame only. The sample contains about 320,000 clones, approximately 14% of which appear only once. Sequenced: central memory CD4+ T cells from blood. All receptors come from a man aged 25-45 years in good health.

As to this clone: A far larger clone is a single base away, which makes a read error likely. The V and J genes are TRBV5-4 and TRBJ2-5; D gene unclear. The V gene lost 0 bases and the J gene lost 3 bases, with 9 bases spanning the gap. Germline V gene sequence: CDR1 SGHNT, CDR2 YYREEE (reference sequence). The CDR3 has 14 amino acids. Here the CDR3 DNA reads TGTGCCAGCAGCTTGGAAGGCAGAAAAGAGACCCAGTACTTC. This gives the protein CASSLEGRKETQYF.

The chain combines TRBV5-1 with TRBJ2-4, with TRBD1 matching 7 bases. The J call is uncertain, as TRBJ2-5 better fits the DNA end. The CDR3 is 15 residues long. The germline V gene has CDR1 SGHRS and CDR2 YFSETQ. The CDR3 loop is CASSLYGTVKETQYF. The CDR3 bases are TGCGCCAGCAGCTTATATGGGACAGTCAAAGAGACCCAGTACTTC.

The chain couples TRBV7-9 to TRBJ1-1; TRBD1 might be the D (5 bases). The CDR3 spans 12 residues. The germline V gene has CDR1 SEHNR and CDR2 FQNEAQ (reference sequence). The V and J ends lost 6 bases and 12 bases respectively, with 17 bases between them. The CDR3 nucleotides are TGTGCCAGCAGTCCCGGCGGGGGGTATCCTTTCTTT. Its translation is CASSPGGGYPFF.

In its sample, this clone was seen a few times. Other DNA sequences in this sample translate to the same CDR3. The CDR3 protein is CASSLLSGDTEAFF. CDR3 in DNA: TGTGCCAGCAGCTTATTGTCGGGGGACACTGAAGCTTTCTTT. J is TRBJ1-1 and V is TRBV7-9; TRBD1 might be the D (5 bases). V was cut by 2 bases and J by 3 bases, with 10 bases left in between. Germline CDR1 and CDR2: SEHNR and FQNEAQ (reference sequence). The CDR3 has 14 amino acids.

This clone has a handful of counts. V and J are TRBV19 and TRBJ2-3, with unresolved D. Germline CDR1 reads LNHDA; CDR2 reads SQIVND (reference sequence). V was pared by 7 bases and J by 4 bases, with 12 bases between. CDR3 length: 13 amino acids. The CDR3 reads CASKSSGPDTQYF. The CDR3, as DNA: TGTGCCAGTAAAAGCTCAGGACCAGATACGCAGTATTTT.

In this sample, this clone turned up many times. V is TRBV15 and J is TRBJ1-5; no clear D gene. The V end was cut by 0 bases, the J end by 5 bases, with 11 bases between. The CDR3 is 15 amino acids. Germline V gives CDR1 LNHNV, CDR2 YYDKDF (reference sequence). This chain's CDR3 is CATSRDAGTYQPQHF. The CDR3 coding sequence is TGTGCCACCAGCAGAGATGCAGGAACTTATCAGCCCCAGCATTTT.

The chain is built from TRBV27 and TRBJ2-1; TRBD2 matches 16 bases. The CDR3 has 19 residues. The J segment lost 8 bases and the V segment lost 9 bases, leaving 19 bases of the junction unmatched. Germline V CDR1 and CDR2: MNHEY, SMNVEV (reference sequence). CDR3 residues: CARSIGTSGRAEGDHEQFF. In DNA, the CDR3 is TGTGCCAGATCAATAGGGACTAGCGGGAGGGCCGAGGGTGATCATGAGCAGTTCTTC.

The rearrangement joins TRBV11-2 to TRBJ2-2, with unresolved D. This CDR3 is 13 amino acids long. Deletions cut 5 bases from V and 7 bases from J, with 11 bases between. CDR1 and CDR2 (germline): SGHAT, FQNNGV. The CDR3, as DNA: TGTGCCAGCAGCCCGGGCGTTGTCGGGGAGCTGTTTTTT. Its protein is CASSPGVVGELFF.

This chain joins TRBV6-4 and TRBJ2-6; D unclear. CDR3 size: 16 residues. Germline CDR1 is MRHNA and CDR2 is SNTAGT. Between the trimmed V and J ends, which lost 0 bases and 4 bases, there was a span of 10 bases. The DNA for the CDR3 is TGTGCCAGCAGTGACTCGGGCAGTCCCGGGGCCAACGTCCTGACTTTC. The encoded protein is CASSDSGSPGANVLTF.

This clone was seen a handful of times. The chain has TRBV30 and TRBJ2-3, with D perhaps TRBD1 or TRBD2 (5 bases each). V was cut by 5 bases and J by 2 bases, with 11 bases left in between. The germline gives CDR1 GTSNPN, CDR2 SVGIG (reference sequence). The CDR3 extends over 13 amino acids. The CDR3: CAWRAGATDTQYF. The CDR3 nucleotides are TGTGCCTGGCGAGCCGGGGCCACAGATACGCAGTATTTT.

This clone has just a few counts. V is TRBV6-5 and J is TRBJ2-5, with 7 bases lining up with TRBD2. J lost 0 bases, V lost 0 bases, and 4 bases had no gene match. CDR3 length: 16 residues. CDR1 MNHEY and CDR2 SVGAGI come from the germline V gene. CDR3 sequence (DNA): TGTGCCAGCAGTTACTCTCCAGCGGGGTACCAAGAGACCCAGTACTTC. Protein: CASSYSPAGYQETQYF.

The V gene is TRBV7-2, the J gene TRBJ2-3; 7 bases match TRBD2. CDR3 length: 15 residues. The trim removed 7 bases at V and 9 bases at J, leaving 16 bases unmatched. Germline V gene lookup returns CDR1 SGHTA and CDR2 FQGNSA. The CDR3 DNA sequence: TGTGCCAGCATAAGGGAGGGGCCGGCTCCCGGGACGCAGTATTTT. This codes for CASIREGPAPGTQYF.

This rearrangement joins TRBV20-1 to TRBJ1-1; D unresolved. The V gene's germline CDR1 is DFQATT and CDR2 SNEGSKA (reference sequence). The CDR3 has 11 amino acids. CDR3 nucleotide sequence: TGCAGCGGAGAAATGAACACTGAAGCTTTCTTT. This sequence encodes CSGEMNTEAFF.

This clone showed up just a few times. The chain recombines TRBV5-6 with TRBJ1-3; D is undetermined. CDR1 is SGHDT, CDR2 YYEEEE, per germline. Trimming took off 2 bases at V and 1 base at J, with 13 bases between the two ends. There are 16 residues in the CDR3. The CDR3 DNA is TGTGCCAGCAGCTTTCGTTCCTCACTATCTGGAAACACCATATATTTT. Translation gives CASSFRSSLSGNTIYF.

The table lists this clone with a few counts. The germline gene is not matched at one end of the junction; a read error may be the cause. The chain couples TRBV7-7 to TRBJ2-5; no definite D call. The CDR3 length is 12 residues. Germline assignment: CDR1 SSHAT and CDR2 FNYEAQ (reference sequence). In nucleotides, the CDR3 is TGTGCTAGCAGCCGCATCCAAGAGACCCAGTACTTC. Protein product: CASSRIQETQYF. The full variable domain, in which reference TRBV7-7 and TRBJ2-5 provide the parts outside the CDR3, is GAGVSQSPRYKVTKRGQDVTLRCDPISSHATLYWYQQALGQGPEFLTYFNYEAQPDKSGLPSDRFSAERPEGSISTLTIQRTEQRDSAMYRCASSRIQETQYFGPGTRLLVL.

This clone was detected many times. V usage is TRBV14 and J usage is TRBJ2-5; 10 positions match TRBD2. Germline-derived CDR1 and CDR2 are SGHDN and FVKESK. This CDR3 is 21 amino acids long. With V trimmed by 1 base and J by 0 bases, 17 bases remained unmatched. As DNA, the CDR3 is TGTGCCAGCAGCCAAGCCTTTCTCTCAGCGGGAGGGCGATATTACCAAGAGACCCAGTACTTC. Amino acids: CASSQAFLSAGGRYYQETQYF.

There are a few counts of this clone. The V and J genes are TRBV18 and TRBJ1-1; D gene ambiguous. The ends were cut back, 3 bases at V and 6 bases at J, with 5 bases in the middle. CDR1 and CDR2 (germline): KGHSH, LQKENI. The CDR3 has 11 residues. This chain's CDR3 is CASSPKAEAFF. The CDR3 bases are TGTGCCAGCTCACCGAAGGCTGAAGCTTTCTTT.

The chain has TRBV2 and TRBJ2-3, with D uncertain. Per germline, CDR1 SNHLY and CDR2 FYNNEI. The CDR3 has 14 amino acids. V lost 4 bases and J lost 4, with 12 bases in between. CDR3: CASSGSLQADTQYF. In DNA form, the CDR3 reads TGTGCCAGCAGTGGCAGCCTTCAGGCAGATACGCAGTATTTT.